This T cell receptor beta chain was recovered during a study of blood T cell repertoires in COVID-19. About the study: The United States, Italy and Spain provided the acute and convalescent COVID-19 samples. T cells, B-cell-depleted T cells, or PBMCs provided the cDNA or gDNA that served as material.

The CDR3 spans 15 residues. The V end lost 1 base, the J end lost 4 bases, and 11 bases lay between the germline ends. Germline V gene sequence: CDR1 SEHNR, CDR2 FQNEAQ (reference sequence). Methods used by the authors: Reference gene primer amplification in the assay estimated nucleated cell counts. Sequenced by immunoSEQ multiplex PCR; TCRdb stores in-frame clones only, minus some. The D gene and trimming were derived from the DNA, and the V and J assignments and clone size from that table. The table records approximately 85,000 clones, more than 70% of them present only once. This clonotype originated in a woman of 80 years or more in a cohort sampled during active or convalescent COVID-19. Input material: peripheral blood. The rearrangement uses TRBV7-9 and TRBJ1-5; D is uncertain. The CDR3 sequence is CASSLGLSENQPQHF. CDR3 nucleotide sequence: TGTGCCAGCAGCTTAGGGCTCAGCGAGAATCAGCCCCAGCATTTT. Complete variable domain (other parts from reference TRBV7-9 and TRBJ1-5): DTGVSQNPRHKITKRGQNVTFRCDPISEHNRLYWYRQTLGQGPEFLTYFQNEAQLEKSRLLSDRFSAERPKGSFSTLEIQRTEQGDSAMYLCASSLGLSENQPQHFGDGTRLSIL.